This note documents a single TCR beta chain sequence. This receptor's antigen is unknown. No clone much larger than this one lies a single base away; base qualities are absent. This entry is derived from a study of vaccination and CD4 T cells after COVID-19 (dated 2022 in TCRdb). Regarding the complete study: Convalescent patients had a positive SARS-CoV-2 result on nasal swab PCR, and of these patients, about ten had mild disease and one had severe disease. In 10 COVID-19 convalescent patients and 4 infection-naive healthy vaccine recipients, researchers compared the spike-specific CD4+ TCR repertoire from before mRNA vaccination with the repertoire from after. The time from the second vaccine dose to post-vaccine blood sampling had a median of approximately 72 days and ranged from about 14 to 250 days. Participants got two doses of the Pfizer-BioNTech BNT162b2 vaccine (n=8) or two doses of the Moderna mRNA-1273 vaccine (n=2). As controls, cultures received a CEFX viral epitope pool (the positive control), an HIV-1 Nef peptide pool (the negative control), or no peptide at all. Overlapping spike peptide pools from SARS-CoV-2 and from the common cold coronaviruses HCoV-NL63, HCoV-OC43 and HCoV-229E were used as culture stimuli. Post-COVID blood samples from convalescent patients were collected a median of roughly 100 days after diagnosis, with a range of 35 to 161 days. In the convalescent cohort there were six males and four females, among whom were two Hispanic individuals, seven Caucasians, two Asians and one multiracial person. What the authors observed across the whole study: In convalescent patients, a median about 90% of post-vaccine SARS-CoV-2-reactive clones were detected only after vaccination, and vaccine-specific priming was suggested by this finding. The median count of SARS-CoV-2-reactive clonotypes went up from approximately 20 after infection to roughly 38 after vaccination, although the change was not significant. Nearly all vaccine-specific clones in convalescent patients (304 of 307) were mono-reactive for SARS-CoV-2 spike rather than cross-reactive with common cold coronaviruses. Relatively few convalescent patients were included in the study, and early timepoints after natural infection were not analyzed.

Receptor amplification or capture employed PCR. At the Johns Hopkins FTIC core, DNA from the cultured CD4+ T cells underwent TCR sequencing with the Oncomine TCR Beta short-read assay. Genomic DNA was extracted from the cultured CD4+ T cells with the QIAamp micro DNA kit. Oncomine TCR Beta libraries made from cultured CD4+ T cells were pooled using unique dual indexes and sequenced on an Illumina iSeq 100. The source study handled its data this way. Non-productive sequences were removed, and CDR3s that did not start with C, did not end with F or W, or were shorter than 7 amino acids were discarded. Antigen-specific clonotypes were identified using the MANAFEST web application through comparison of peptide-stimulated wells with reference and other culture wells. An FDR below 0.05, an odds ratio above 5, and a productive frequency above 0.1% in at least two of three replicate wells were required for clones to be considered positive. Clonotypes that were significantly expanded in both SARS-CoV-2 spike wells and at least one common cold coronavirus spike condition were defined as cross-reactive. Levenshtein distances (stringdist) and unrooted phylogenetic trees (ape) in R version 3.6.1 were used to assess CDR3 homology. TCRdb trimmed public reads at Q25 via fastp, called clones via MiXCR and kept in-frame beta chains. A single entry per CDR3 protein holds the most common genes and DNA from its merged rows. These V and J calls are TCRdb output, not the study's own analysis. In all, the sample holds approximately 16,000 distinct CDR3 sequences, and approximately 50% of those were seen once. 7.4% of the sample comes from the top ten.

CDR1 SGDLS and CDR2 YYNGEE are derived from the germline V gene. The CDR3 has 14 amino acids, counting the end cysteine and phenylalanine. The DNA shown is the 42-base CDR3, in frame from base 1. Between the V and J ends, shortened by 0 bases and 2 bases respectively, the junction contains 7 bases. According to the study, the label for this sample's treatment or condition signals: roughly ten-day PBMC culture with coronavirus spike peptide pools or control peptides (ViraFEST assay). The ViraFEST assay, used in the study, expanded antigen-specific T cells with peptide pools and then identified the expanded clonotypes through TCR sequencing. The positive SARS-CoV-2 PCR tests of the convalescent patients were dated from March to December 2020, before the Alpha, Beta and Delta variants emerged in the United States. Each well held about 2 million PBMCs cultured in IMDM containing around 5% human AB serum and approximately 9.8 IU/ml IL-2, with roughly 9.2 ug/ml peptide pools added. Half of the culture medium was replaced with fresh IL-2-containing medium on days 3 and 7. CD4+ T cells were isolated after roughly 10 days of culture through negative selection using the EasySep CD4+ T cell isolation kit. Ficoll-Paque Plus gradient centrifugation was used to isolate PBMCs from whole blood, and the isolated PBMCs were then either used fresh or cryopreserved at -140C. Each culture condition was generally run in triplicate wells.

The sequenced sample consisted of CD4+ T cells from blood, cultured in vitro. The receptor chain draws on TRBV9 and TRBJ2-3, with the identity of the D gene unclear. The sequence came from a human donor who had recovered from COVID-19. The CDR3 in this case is CASSVGPNTDTQYF. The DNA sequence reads TGTGCCAGCAGCGTAGGCCCTAACACAGATACGCAGTATTTT.